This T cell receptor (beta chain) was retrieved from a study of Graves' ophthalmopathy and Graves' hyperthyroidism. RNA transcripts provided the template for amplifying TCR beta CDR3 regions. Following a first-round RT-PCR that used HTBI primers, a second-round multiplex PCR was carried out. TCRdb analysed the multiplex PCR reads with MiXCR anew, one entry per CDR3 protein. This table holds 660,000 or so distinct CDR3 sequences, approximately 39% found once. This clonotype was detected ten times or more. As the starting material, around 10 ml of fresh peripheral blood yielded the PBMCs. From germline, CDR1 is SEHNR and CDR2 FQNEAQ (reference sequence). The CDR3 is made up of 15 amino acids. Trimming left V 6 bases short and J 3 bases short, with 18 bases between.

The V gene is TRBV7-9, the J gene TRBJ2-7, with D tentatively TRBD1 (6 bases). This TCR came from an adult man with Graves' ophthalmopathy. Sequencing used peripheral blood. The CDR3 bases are TGTGCCAGCAGGGGCCGGGACACTCCTCTCTACGAGCAGTACTTC. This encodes CASRGRDTPLYEQYF.